This entry is about one TCR beta chain. What it binds is not known. The treatment here: roughly 10-day PBMC culture with coronavirus spike peptide pools or control peptides (ViraFEST assay). The ViraFEST method relied on peptide pools to expand antigen-specific T cells, followed by TCR sequencing. The data are from a study of vaccination and CD4 T cells after COVID-19. Across the study: Each individual in the study obtained two doses of BNT162b2 or mRNA-1273 vaccine.

Looked up from germline, CDR1 is SGHTA and CDR2 is FQGNSA. Trimming shortened V by 2 bases and J by 1 base, and 8 bases separated the two germline ends. The CDR3 is made up of 14 amino acids. Once obtained from cultured CD4+ T cells, the DNA was sequenced using the Oncomine TCR Beta short-read assay. TCRdb fed the PCR reads into MiXCR, producing one record per CDR3 protein. Of roughly 8,000 distinct CDR3 sequences in the sample, roughly 46% are singletons; the top ten hold around 40%. Study findings and constraints: The study found median SARS-CoV-2-reactive clonotypes rising from 21 to 38, not significantly. Only post-vaccination samples contained a median about 86% of the reactive clones in convalescent patients.

The chain is built from TRBV7-2 and TRBJ2-5, with a weak D call TRBD1 (5 bases). The sample consisted of CD4+ T cells from blood, cultured in vitro. The clonotype was recovered from a human donor who had recovered from COVID-19. CDR3 in DNA: TGTGCCAGCAGCTTATTAGGGGCCCAAGAGACCCAGTACTTC. This gives the protein CASSLLGAQETQYF.